Listed here is a single T cell receptor (beta chain). The antigen is unknown. CD45RO-negative cells were positively selected for CCR7, leaving out terminally differentiated effector memory CD45RA+ cells. This sample is drawn from a study of shared clonotypes between healthy human individuals. Study observations and caveats: Approximately 5.4% of naive CD4 clonotypes were common to several donors. The donor pool, a small one, limited the genetic and exposure-history diversity represented.

Each subset's genomic DNA was shared equally among a number of immunoSEQ plates. Method: immunoSEQ multiplex PCR; TCRdb's copy keeps in-frame clones and lacks some. The sample holds hundreds of thousands of clones, 80% to 95% seen once. Germline V gene sequence: CDR1 SGHVS, CDR2 FQNEAQ. The CDR3 extends over 14 amino acids. V lost 6 bases to trimming and J lost 2 bases, with 11 bases between them. The V and J genes are TRBV7-8 and TRBJ2-1; the D is unclear. Sequencing was done on a sample of naive CD8+ T cells sorted from blood. The source of this sequence is a man aged 30 to 45 in good health. The CDR3 loop reads CASSRRSAYNEQFF. For the CDR3, the DNA is TGTGCCAGCAGTCGTCGCTCGGCCTACAATGAGCAGTTCTTC.